The 15 T cell receptor beta chains presented below share a single source sample, sequenced in a study of shared clonotypes between healthy human individuals. Sequenced by immunoSEQ multiplex PCR; TCRdb stores in-frame clones only, minus some. The data contain about 1.1 million clones, approximately 80% of them singletons. Sample: memory CD4+ T cells from PBMCs. Regarding subset: CD45RA-negative fraction. Every receptor here comes from a young man in good health. Some clones in this sample may be carry-over from other donors' samples.

A note on this clone: Other DNA sequences in this specimen translate into the identical CDR3. The chain uses TRBV10-3 and TRBJ1-2, with D unclear. The CDR3 sequence is 13 residues long. The V gene's germline CDR1 is ENHRY and CDR2 SYGVKD. The V end lost 4 bases, the J end lost 2 bases, and 8 bases lay between the germline ends. CDR3 nucleotides: TGTGCCATCAGTGGGCAGCCCAACTATGGCTACACCTTC. It yields the protein CAISGQPNYGYTF.

The chain couples TRBV30 to TRBJ2-5; D is possibly TRBD2 (6 bases). Germline V gene sequence: CDR1 GTSNPN, CDR2 SVGIG (reference sequence). The V end lost 0 bases, the J end lost 5 bases, and 10 bases lay between the germline ends. The CDR3 runs 13 residues. The CDR3 protein is CAWSVTGRETQYF. As DNA, the CDR3 is TGTGCCTGGAGTGTAACGGGGAGGGAGACCCAGTACTTC.

The chain is built from TRBV4-2 and TRBJ2-5; D tentatively reads TRBD1 or TRBD2 (5 bases each). This CDR3 comprises 16 residues. Trimming took 1 base from V and 5 from J, leaving 17 bases between them. Germline CDR1 reads LGHNA; CDR2 reads YNFKEQ. This CDR3 reads CASSQGEQERWETQYF. The CDR3 DNA sequence: TGTGCCAGCAGCCAAGGAGAACAGGAGCGGTGGGAGACCCAGTACTTC.

J is TRBJ1-1 and V is TRBV28, with unresolved D. This CDR3 spans 12 amino acids. Germline CDR1 and CDR2: MDHEN and SYDVKM. Trimming cost V 8 bases and J 1 base, with 8 bases left between them. This chain's CDR3 is CASGVGNTEAFF. CDR3 in DNA: TGTGCCAGCGGGGTCGGGAACACTGAAGCTTTCTTT.

The chain couples TRBV5-6 to TRBJ1-1; TRBD1 might be the D (5 bases). The CDR3 has 14 amino acids. V was cut by 2 bases and J by 1 base, with 9 bases left in between. The germline V gene has CDR1 SGHDT and CDR2 YYEEEE. The CDR3 here is CASSFGGTNTEAFF. The CDR3 nucleotides read TGTGCCAGCAGCTTCGGGGGAACGAACACTGAAGCTTTCTTT.

In regard to this clone: This clone may be a read error of a much larger clone one base away. This chain uses TRBV21-1 with TRBJ2-1; the table names TRBD2, a call not compared with the DNA. TRBV21-1 is a pseudogene segment. The CDR3 extends over 21 amino acids. CDR3 in amino acids: CASSSRPGTSFCPLGRNGQFF. The CDR3 nucleotides are TGTGCCAGCAGCTCTCGTCCCGGGACTAGTTTCTGCCCCCTGGGTCGCAATGGGCAGTTCTTC.

The CDR3 sequence is CASSLAGVAPTNEKLFF. The CDR3 bases are TGTGCCAGCAGTTTGGCCGGAGTGGCCCCAACTAATGAAAAACTGTTTTTT. V and J are TRBV28 and TRBJ1-4; D ambiguous. CDR3 length equals 17 residues. Germline-derived CDR1 and CDR2 are MDHEN and SYDVKM. Trimming pared 3 bases from V and 0 bases from J, leaving 14 bases between. The entire variable domain, with the rest obtained from reference TRBV28 and TRBJ1-4, is as follows: DVKVTQSSRYLVKRTGEKVFLECVQDMDHENMFWYRQDPGLGLRLIYFSYDVKMKEKGDIPEGYSVSREKKERFSLILESASTNQTSMYLCASSLAGVAPTNEKLFFGSGTQLSVL.

This clone has a count of ten or more. The rearrangement joins TRBV7-9 to TRBJ2-1; 7 bases align to TRBD2. The length of the CDR3 is 17 residues. The V and J ends lost 3 bases and 0 bases, in that order; junction bases with no gene match: 8. Germline V gene sequence: CDR1 SEHNR, CDR2 FQNEAQ (reference sequence). The DNA of the CDR3 is TGTGCCAGCAGCTTGTACCCAACTAGCGACTCCTACAATGAGCAGTTCTTC. This encodes CASSLYPTSDSYNEQFF.

The chain links TRBV20-1 to TRBJ1-3; D is undetermined. CDR1 and CDR2 (germline): DFQATT, SNEGSKA (reference sequence). The CDR3 runs to 11 residues. Trimming took 5 bases from V and 3 from J, leaving 5 bases between them. The CDR3 DNA reads as TGCAGTGCTGCTAATGGAAACACCATATATTTT. This encodes CSAANGNTIYF.

The rearrangement joins TRBV19 to TRBJ1-2, with D perhaps TRBD1 (6 bases). Germline CDR1 reads LNHDA; CDR2 reads SQIVND (reference sequence). Trimming took 4 bases from V and 4 from J, leaving 13 bases between them. This CDR3 region has 14 residues. CDR3: CASSTTGMGYGYTF. Here the CDR3 DNA reads TGTGCCAGTAGTACCACAGGGATGGGCTATGGCTACACCTTC.

This clone was seen once. The chain couples TRBV29-1 to TRBJ1-4; the match to TRBD1 covers 12 bases. From germline, CDR1 is SQVTM and CDR2 ANQGSEA. With 6 bases clipped from V and 8 bases from J, the junction kept 7 bases outside the gene matches. The CDR3 consists of 14 residues. CDR3 coding DNA: TGCAGCGTCCCATCCGGGACAGGGGGCGAAAAACTGTTTTTT. Protein: CSVPSGTGGEKLFF.

The chain links TRBV28 to TRBJ1-2; a weak D match, TRBD1 (6 bases). V gave up 6 bases and J gave up 5 bases, with 19 bases separating them. The germline V gene has CDR1 MDHEN and CDR2 SYDVKM. This CDR3 is 15 amino acids long. CDR3 DNA sequence: TGTGCCAGCAGATTACCCGGGACCCAGGGGTATGGCTACACCTTC. Translation: CASRLPGTQGYGYTF.

In regard to this clone: Other DNA sequences within the sample encode an identical CDR3. The V and J genes are TRBV7-9 and TRBJ2-3, with D hard to call. The CDR3 runs to 16 residues. The V gene lost 1 base and the J gene lost 1 base, with 12 bases spanning the gap. Germline V CDR1 and CDR2: SEHNR, FQNEAQ (reference sequence). The CDR3 DNA sequence: TGTGCCAGCAGCTTAGTGGTGGAGTGGGGCACAGATACGCAGTATTTT. Translating gives CASSLVVEWGTDTQYF.

Worth noting for this clone: This probably arose from a read error, given a far larger clone one base away. Other DNA variants within this sample encode the same CDR3. V usage is TRBV27 and J usage is TRBJ2-7; D gene unclear. V was shortened by 6 bases and J by 0 bases, with 6 bases between the two germline ends. The CDR3 loop spans 12 amino acids. CDR1 MNHEY and CDR2 SMNVEV come from the germline V gene (reference sequence). Written as DNA, the CDR3 is TGTGCCAGCAGGTCCCCCTCCTACGAGCAGTACTTC. Translating gives CASRSPSYEQYF.

This rearrangement joins TRBV29-1 to TRBJ1-1; D perhaps matches TRBD1 (6 bases). The ends were cut back, 5 bases at V and 1 base at J, with 14 bases in the middle. The CDR3 totals 14 residues. CDR1 is SQVTM, CDR2 ANQGSEA, per germline. This CDR3 reads CSVYRGLSNTEAFF. The CDR3 DNA is TGCAGCGTTTACCGGGGGCTGTCGAACACTGAAGCTTTCTTT. The full variable domain, its missing parts supplied by reference TRBV29-1 and TRBJ1-1, is SAVISQKPSRDICQRGTSLTIQCQVDSQVTMMFWYRQQPGQSLTLIATANQGSEATYESGFVIDKFPISRPNLTFSTLTVSNMSPEDSSIYLCSVYRGLSNTEAFFGQGTRLTVV.